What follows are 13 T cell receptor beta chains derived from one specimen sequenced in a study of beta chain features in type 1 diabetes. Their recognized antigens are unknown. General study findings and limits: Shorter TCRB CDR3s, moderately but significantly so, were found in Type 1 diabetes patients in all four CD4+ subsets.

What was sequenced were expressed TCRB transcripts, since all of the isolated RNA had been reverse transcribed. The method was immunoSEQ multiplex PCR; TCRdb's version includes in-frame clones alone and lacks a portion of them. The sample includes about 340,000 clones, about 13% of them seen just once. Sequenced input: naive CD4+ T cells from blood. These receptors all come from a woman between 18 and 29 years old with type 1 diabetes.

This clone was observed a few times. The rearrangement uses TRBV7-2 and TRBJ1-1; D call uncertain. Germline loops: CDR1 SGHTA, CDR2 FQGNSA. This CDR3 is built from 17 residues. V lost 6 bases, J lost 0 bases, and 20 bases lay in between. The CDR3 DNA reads TGTGCCAGCAGTCGTAGCGGTGCCTACCCCCTGAACACTGAAGCTTTCTTT. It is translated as CASSRSGAYPLNTEAFF.

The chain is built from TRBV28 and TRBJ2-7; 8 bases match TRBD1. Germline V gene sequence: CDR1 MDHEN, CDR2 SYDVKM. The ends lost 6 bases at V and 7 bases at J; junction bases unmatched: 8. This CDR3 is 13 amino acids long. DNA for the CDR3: TGTGCCAGCAGCCGGGACAGGCCGGGAGAGCAGTACTTC. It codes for CASSRDRPGEQYF.

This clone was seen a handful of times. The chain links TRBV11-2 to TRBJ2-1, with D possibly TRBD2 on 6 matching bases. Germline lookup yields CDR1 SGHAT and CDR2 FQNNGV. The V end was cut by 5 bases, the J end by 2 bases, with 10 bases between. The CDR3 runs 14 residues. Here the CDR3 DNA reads TGTGCCAGCAGCACTAGCTTCCCCTACAATGAGCAGTTCTTC. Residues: CASSTSFPYNEQFF.

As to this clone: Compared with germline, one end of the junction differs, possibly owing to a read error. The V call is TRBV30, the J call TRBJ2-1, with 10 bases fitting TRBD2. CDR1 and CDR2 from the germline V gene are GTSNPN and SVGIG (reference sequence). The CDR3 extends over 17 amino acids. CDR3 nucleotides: TGTGCCAGGAGGTACCAGGCTAGCGGGAGCTTTAGCAATGAGCAGTTCTTC. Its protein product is CARRYQASGSFSNEQFF.

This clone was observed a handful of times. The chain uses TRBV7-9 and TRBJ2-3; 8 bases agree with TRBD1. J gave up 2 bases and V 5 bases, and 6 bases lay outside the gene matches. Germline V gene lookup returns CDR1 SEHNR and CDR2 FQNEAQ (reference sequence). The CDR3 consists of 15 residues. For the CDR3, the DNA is TGTGCCAGCAGCACCGGGACAGGCGTCACAGATACGCAGTATTTT. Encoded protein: CASSTGTGVTDTQYF.

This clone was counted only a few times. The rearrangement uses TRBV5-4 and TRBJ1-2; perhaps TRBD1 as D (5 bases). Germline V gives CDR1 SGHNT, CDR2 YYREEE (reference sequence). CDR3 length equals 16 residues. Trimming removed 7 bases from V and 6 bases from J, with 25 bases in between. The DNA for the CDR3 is TGTGCCAGCCACAAGGCGGGGCAACAAGGACGGAATGGCTACACCTTC. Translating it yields CASHKAGQQGRNGYTF.

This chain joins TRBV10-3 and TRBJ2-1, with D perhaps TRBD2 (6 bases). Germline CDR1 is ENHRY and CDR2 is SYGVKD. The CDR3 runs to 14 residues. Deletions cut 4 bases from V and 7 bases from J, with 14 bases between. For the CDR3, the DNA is TGTGCCATCAGTGGGCTCTTTGGGAGGAATGAGCAGTTCTTC. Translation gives CAISGLFGRNEQFF.

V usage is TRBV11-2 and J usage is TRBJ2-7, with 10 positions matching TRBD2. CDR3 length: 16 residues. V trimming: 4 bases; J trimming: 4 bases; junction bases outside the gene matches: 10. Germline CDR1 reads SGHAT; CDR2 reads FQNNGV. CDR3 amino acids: CASSSAPGLANYEQYF. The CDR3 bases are TGTGCCAGCAGCTCTGCACCGGGACTAGCGAATTACGAGCAGTACTTC.

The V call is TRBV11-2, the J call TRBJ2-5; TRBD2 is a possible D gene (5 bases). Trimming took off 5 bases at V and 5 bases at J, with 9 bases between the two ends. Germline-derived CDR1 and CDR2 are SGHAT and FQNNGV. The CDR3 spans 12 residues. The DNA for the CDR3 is TGTGCCAGCAGCCCAACGGGGGAGACCCAGTACTTC. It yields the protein CASSPTGETQYF.

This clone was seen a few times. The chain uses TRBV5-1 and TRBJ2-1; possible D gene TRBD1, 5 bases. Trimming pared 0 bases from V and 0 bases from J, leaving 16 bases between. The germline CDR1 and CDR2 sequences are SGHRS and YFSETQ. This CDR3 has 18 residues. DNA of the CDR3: TGCGCCAGCAGCTTGGCGAATCCGACAGCGAGCTCCTACAATGAGCAGTTCTTC. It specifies CASSLANPTASSYNEQFF.

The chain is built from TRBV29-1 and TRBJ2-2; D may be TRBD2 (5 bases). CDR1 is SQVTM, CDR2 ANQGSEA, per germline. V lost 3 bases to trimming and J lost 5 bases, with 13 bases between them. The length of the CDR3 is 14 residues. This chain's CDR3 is CSVEANGGTGELFF. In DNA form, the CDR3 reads TGCAGCGTTGAGGCAAACGGCGGGACCGGGGAGCTGTTTTTT.

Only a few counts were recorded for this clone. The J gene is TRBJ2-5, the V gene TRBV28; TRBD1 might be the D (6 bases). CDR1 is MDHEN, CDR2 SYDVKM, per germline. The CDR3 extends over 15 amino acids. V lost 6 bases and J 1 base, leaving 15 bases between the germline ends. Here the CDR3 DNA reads TGTGCCAGCAGGGTTCCTCAGGGGCCCCAAGAGACCCAGTACTTC. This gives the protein CASRVPQGPQETQYF.

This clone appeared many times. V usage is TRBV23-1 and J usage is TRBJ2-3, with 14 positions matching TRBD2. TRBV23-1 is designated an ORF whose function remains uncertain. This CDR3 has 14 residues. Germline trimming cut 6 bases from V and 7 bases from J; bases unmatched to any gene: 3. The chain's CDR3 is CASRGLAGANTQYF. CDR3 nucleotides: TGCGCCAGCAGGGGACTAGCGGGGGCCAATACGCAGTATTTT.